This T cell receptor beta chain was captured in a study of T cell responses to AZD1222 COVID-19 vaccine. The repertoire was sequenced with immunoSEQ multiplex PCR; TCRdb's copy has only in-frame clones and lacks some. Of 120,000 to 150,000 clones listed, over 85% are singletons. Regarding the study as a whole: Mapped onto spike, vaccine-associated CD4 TCRs spanned it and were dominant at 160-218 and 743-854.

The CDR3 is 15 amino acids. The V gene's germline CDR1 is SGHVS and CDR2 FQNEAQ. Trimming shortened V by 5 bases and J by 0 bases, and 13 bases separated the two germline ends. Comment on this clone: Its antigen is still unknown.

The specimen was peripheral blood, collected 28 days after the second AZD1222 dose. The chain uses TRBV7-8 and TRBJ1-1, with D maybe TRBD1 (5 bases). The TCR was taken from an adult who received the AZD1222 COVID-19 vaccine. CDR3 DNA: TGTGCCAGCAGCATCGGGACGGCCATGAACACTGAAGCTTTCTTT. Its translation is CASSIGTAMNTEAFF.